A single sample is the source of the 27 T cell receptor beta chains below, sequenced in a study of CD8+ T cells in alopecia areata. The treatment here: oral pan-JAK inhibitor, 5-10 mg twice daily. As the sequencing template, cDNA was produced by extracting RNA and reverse transcribing it. Measured with immunoSEQ multiplex PCR; TCRdb has only the in-frame clones, and not every one. This table has about 200,000 clones, roughly two fifths appearing once. The sample consisted of CD4+ T cells sorted from blood, taken between weeks 30 and 35, from a patient treated with tofacitinib. Receptors originate from a human donor with alopecia areata.

V and J are TRBV12-5 and TRBJ2-1; maybe TRBD2 (6 bases). V lost 6 bases, J lost 4 bases, and 16 bases lay in between. CDR1 is LGHNT and CDR2 is FRNRAP in the germline V gene. The CDR3 sequence is 15 residues long. The DNA of the CDR3 is TGTGCTAGTGGCCGGGGGTCCCAGGGTTACAATGAGCAGTTCTTC. This sequence encodes CASGRGSQGYNEQFF.

The chain links TRBV9 to TRBJ2-1; no firm D call. The V gene's germline CDR1 is SGDLS and CDR2 YYNGEE. The CDR3 is 15 residues long. V dropped 0 bases and J dropped 5 bases, with 12 bases sitting between them. The CDR3 is CASSVEASSNNEQFF. In DNA form, the CDR3 reads TGTGCCAGCAGCGTAGAAGCCAGTTCAAACAATGAGCAGTTCTTC.

This clone was observed a few times. The J gene is TRBJ2-7, the V gene TRBV29-1, with 8 bases matching TRBD2. V lost 2 bases, J lost 7 bases, and 7 bases stayed unmatched. CDR1 SQVTM and CDR2 ANQGSEA come from the germline V gene. The CDR3 consists of 13 residues. The CDR3 region has the DNA TGCAGCGTTGAATCGGGGGGGTCTAGGGAGCAGTACTTC. Residues: CSVESGGSREQYF.

This chain links TRBV10-3 with TRBJ2-7, with 8 bases fitting TRBD1. J gave up 0 bases and V 6 bases, and 4 bases lay outside the gene matches. CDR1 and CDR2 (germline): ENHRY, SYGVKD. CDR3 length: 14 residues. The CDR3 sequence is CAIRAGTGSYEQYF. The CDR3 bases are TGTGCCATCAGAGCCGGGACAGGCTCCTACGAGCAGTACTTC.

This clone has at least ten counts. This chain connects TRBV5-1 to TRBJ1-6; no definite D call. The V end was cut by 0 bases, the J end by 6 bases, with 13 bases between. Per the germline V gene, CDR1 is SGHRS and CDR2 is YFSETQ. The CDR3 runs 16 residues. The CDR3 DNA is TGCGCCAGCAGCTTGGACCGGGAAGTCGGTAATTCACCCCTCCACTTT. Its protein is CASSLDREVGNSPLHF.

V is TRBV6-5 and J is TRBJ2-5; D assignment may be TRBD1 or TRBD2 (5 bases each). The CDR3 spans 15 residues. V lost 7 bases to trimming and J lost 3 bases, with 18 bases between them. Germline V lookup: CDR1 MNHEY, CDR2 SVGAGI. The CDR3 is CASTRRWQGEETQYF. Here the CDR3 DNA reads TGTGCCAGCACCCGACGGTGGCAGGGAGAAGAGACCCAGTACTTC.

This clone was found a few times. The CDR3 region has the DNA TGTGCCAGCAGTGCCGTCATGGCAGGGACCGGGGAGCTGTTTTTT. Its translation: CASSAVMAGTGELFF. The V and J genes are TRBV6-1 and TRBJ2-2; D is possibly TRBD1 (5 bases). The V end lost 4 bases, the J end lost 5 bases, and 14 bases lay between the germline ends. Germline V CDR1 and CDR2: MNHNS, SASEGT. The CDR3 is 15 residues long.

This clone was counted between two and nine times. The same CDR3 can be traced to other DNA sequences in this sample. The rearrangement uses TRBV6-1 and TRBJ1-1, with D unclear. The CDR3 loop spans 13 amino acids. Germline loops: CDR1 MNHNS, CDR2 SASEGT. Trimming took off 2 bases at V and 0 bases at J, with 4 bases between the two ends. The DNA for the CDR3 is TGTGCCAGCAGTGAAATGGTGAACACTGAAGCTTTCTTT. Translation gives CASSEMVNTEAFF.

There are a few counts of this clone. The chain carries TRBV30 and TRBJ2-7; TRBD1 might be the D (5 bases). Germline V lookup: CDR1 GTSNPN, CDR2 SVGIG (reference sequence). Trimming removed 3 bases from V and 2 bases from J, with 11 bases in between. CDR3 length: 13 residues. The CDR3: CAWSVGQPYEQYF. In nucleotides, the CDR3 is TGTGCCTGGAGCGTCGGACAACCCTACGAGCAGTACTTC.

The J gene is TRBJ2-1, the V gene TRBV7-9; 7 bases are shared with TRBD2. Trimming took 8 bases from V and 5 from J; bases not matched to a gene: 9. The germline CDR1 and CDR2 sequences are SEHNR and FQNEAQ (reference sequence). The CDR3 runs to 14 residues. The CDR3 bases are TGTGCCAGCTCGAGGGCTAGCGGAGACAATGAGCAGTTCTTC. Protein sequence: CASSRASGDNEQFF.

This chain's CDR3 is CASSLGAGGPLTDTQYF. For the CDR3, the DNA is TGTGCCAGCAGCTTAGGTGCGGGGGGCCCCTTGACAGATACGCAGTATTTT. This rearrangement joins TRBV7-2 to TRBJ2-3; 8 positions match TRBD2. The CDR3 is 17 amino acids. The V gene end was trimmed by 1 base and the J gene end by 3 bases; junction bases not matched to a gene: 9. Looked up from germline, CDR1 is SGHTA and CDR2 is FQGNSA.

The chain links TRBV18 to TRBJ1-1; D unclear. The V end lost 2 bases, the J end lost 4 bases, and 8 bases lay between the germline ends. Germline CDR1 is KGHSH and CDR2 is LQKENI. The CDR3 has 13 amino acids. The CDR3 DNA is TGTGCCAGCTCACCAGAATCTATCACTGAAGCTTTCTTT. Translating gives CASSPESITEAFF.

This clone was seen only a few times. The V gene is TRBV25-1, the J gene TRBJ2-2; D unclear. The ends were cut back, 3 bases at V and 0 bases at J, with 8 bases in the middle. The CDR3 is 15 amino acids. Germline V gene sequence: CDR1 MGHDK, CDR2 SYGVNS. CDR3: CASSDRRSNTGELFF. CDR3 coding DNA: TGTGCCAGCAGTGACAGGAGATCGAACACCGGGGAGCTGTTTTTT.

A few counts support this clone. The J gene is TRBJ2-3, the V gene TRBV29-1; 7 nucleotides agree with TRBD2. Germline V gene sequence: CDR1 SQVTM, CDR2 ANQGSEA. With V trimmed by 6 bases and J by 2 bases, 5 bases remained unmatched. The CDR3 loop spans 13 amino acids. CDR3 sequence: CSVAGTITDTQYF. CDR3 DNA sequence: TGCAGCGTGGCCGGGACTATCACAGATACGCAGTATTTT.

CDR3: CASSAGTGAYSGNTIYF. The CDR3 DNA sequence: TGTGCCAGCAGCGCCGGGACAGGGGCTTACTCTGGAAACACCATATATTTT. The chain is built from TRBV9 and TRBJ1-3; the match to TRBD1 covers 10 bases. V was clipped by 3 bases and J by 0 bases; unmatched bases: 6. CDR3 length: 17 residues. Germline CDR1 and CDR2: SGDLS and YYNGEE.

The V gene is TRBV18, the J gene TRBJ1-1; TRBD1 is a possible D gene (5 bases). V shed 4 bases and J shed 5 bases, with 14 bases lying between them. CDR1 and CDR2 from the germline V gene are KGHSH and LQKENI. The length of the CDR3 is 14 residues. The CDR3 region has the DNA TGTGCCAGCTCACTGGGGCCGGGCGGGACTGAAGCTTTCTTT. This translates into CASSLGPGGTEAFF.

The chain couples TRBV28 to TRBJ1-2; D remains unclear. The length of the CDR3 is 11 residues. V was pared by 8 bases and J by 8 bases, with 12 bases between. Per germline, CDR1 MDHEN and CDR2 SYDVKM. The CDR3 loop is CASGYSRGYTF. The DNA of the CDR3 is TGTGCCAGCGGGTACAGCCGAGGCTACACCTTC.

A single count supports this clone. The CDR3, as DNA: TGCAGTGCCCACCAGAACACTGAAGCTTTCTTT. This codes for CSAHQNTEAFF. The chain employs TRBV20-1 and TRBJ1-1; D is unclear. CDR1 is DFQATT, CDR2 SNEGSKA, per germline (reference sequence). Trimming shortened V by 6 bases and J by 1 base, and 6 bases separated the two germline ends. The CDR3 covers 11 residues.

The chain is built from TRBV6-5 and TRBJ1-2; D possibly corresponds to TRBD1 (6 bases). Germline CDR1 MNHEY, CDR2 SVGAGI. Trimming removed 2 bases from V and 2 bases from J, with 12 bases in between. The CDR3 runs to 15 residues. CDR3 in amino acids: CASSYTLGGNYGYTF. The DNA for the CDR3 is TGTGCCAGCAGTTACACGTTAGGGGGGAACTATGGCTACACCTTC.

The chain employs TRBV6-6 and TRBJ2-4; no definite D call. Deletions cut 5 bases from V and 10 bases from J, with 9 bases between. Germline V gives CDR1 MNHNY, CDR2 SVGAGI (reference sequence). This CDR3 spans 11 amino acids. CDR3 amino acids: CASSKGRIQYF. The CDR3 region has the DNA TGTGCCAGCAGTAAAGGACGGATTCAGTACTTC.

The chain links TRBV6-5 to TRBJ1-5, with D possibly matching TRBD1 (6 bases). This CDR3 is built from 14 residues. The germline V gene has CDR1 MNHEY and CDR2 SVGAGI. Trimming took 10 bases from V and 7 from J, leaving 20 bases between them. The chain's CDR3 is CATQRRQGTQPQHF. DNA of the CDR3: TGTGCCACCCAAAGAAGGCAGGGGACACAGCCCCAGCATTTT.

This clone appeared many times. The chain couples TRBV19 to TRBJ2-2, with 10 bases fitting TRBD1. Germline V lookup: CDR1 LNHDA, CDR2 SQIVND (reference sequence). The CDR3 spans 16 residues. Trimming removed 5 bases from V and 7 bases from J; junction bases left unmatched: 10. The CDR3 DNA follows: TGTGCCAGTAGTGCCCCGACAGGGGGCCAGTACGGGGAGCTGTTTTTT. Translated: CASSAPTGGQYGELFF.

This chain connects TRBV6-1 to TRBJ1-2, with 9 bases identical to TRBD1. With 4 bases clipped from V and 2 bases from J, the junction kept 2 bases outside the gene matches. CDR1 MNHNS and CDR2 SASEGT come from the germline V gene. CDR3 length equals 14 residues. CDR3: CASSGGQGNYGYTF. DNA for the CDR3: TGTGCCAGCAGTGGGGGACAGGGCAACTATGGCTACACCTTC.

The table lists this clone with a count of one. This chain links TRBV2 with TRBJ1-1; D gene unclear. CDR1 and CDR2 (germline): SNHLY, FYNNEI. V was pared by 4 bases and J by 4 bases, with 13 bases between. The CDR3 has 14 amino acids. CDR3 nucleotides: TGTGCCAGCAGTGCTGAACGAAGAAGCACTGAAGCTTTCTTT. The encoded protein is CASSAERRSTEAFF.

This chain uses TRBV7-9 with TRBJ2-1; 9 bases fit TRBD1. CDR3 size: 14 residues. V shed 3 bases, J shed 5 bases, and the junction held 2 bases outside the gene matches. Germline CDR1 is SEHNR and CDR2 is FQNEAQ (reference sequence). CDR3 sequence: CASSLGQGHNEQFF. CDR3 coding DNA: TGTGCCAGCAGCTTGGGACAGGGACACAATGAGCAGTTCTTC.

The chain recombines TRBV29-1 with TRBJ1-5; the D is unclear. The germline CDR1 and CDR2 sequences are SQVTM and ANQGSEA. The length of the CDR3 is 12 residues. Trimming cost V 3 bases and J 6 bases, with 9 bases left between them. The CDR3 DNA follows: TGCAGCGTTGATCGGAGCTCTCAGCCCCAGCATTTT. Protein sequence: CSVDRSSQPQHF.

The V and J genes are TRBV5-1 and TRBJ2-3; no firm D call. This CDR3 has 14 amino acids. Trimming pared 0 bases from V and 0 bases from J, leaving 5 bases between. Germline CDR1 reads SGHRS; CDR2 reads YFSETQ. The CDR3 protein is CASSLEKSTDTQYF. Here the CDR3 DNA reads TGCGCCAGCAGCTTGGAGAAGAGCACAGATACGCAGTATTTT.